The rows below give T cell receptor beta chains drawn from one sample of a study of blood T cell repertoires in COVID-19. The method was immunoSEQ multiplex PCR; TCRdb's version includes in-frame clones alone and lacks a portion of them. The data show some 110,000 clones, with roughly 88% seen just once and roughly 4.9% held by the top ten. Sequenced input: peripheral blood. These receptors were taken from a human donor in a cohort sampled during active COVID-19. CDR3s include the opening cysteine and the closing phenylalanine or tryptophan. D genes are given only for firm matches. For some rows the clone size is stated as once, few or many, or as a class when expanded; others skip it.

V	D	size	J	DNA	CDR3
TRBV5-6	TRBD2	NA	TRBJ2-7	TGTGCCAGCAGCTTGCCGGGACTAGCGGGAGGAACCTACGAGCAGTACTTC	CASSLPGLAGGTYEQYF
TRBV11-2	NA	NA	TRBJ1-5	TGTGCCAGCAGCCCAGGGGTGGGCCAGCCCCAGCATTTT	CASSPGVGQPQHF
TRBV2	NA	NA	TRBJ1-5	TGTGCCAGCAGTAGCGGGGGAGCTGGCAATCAGCCCCAGCATTTT	CASSSGGAGNQPQHF
TRBV7-2	NA	NA	TRBJ2-2	TGTGCCAGCAGCTTAGTTTCTGTCAGGGGATCGAACACCGGGGAGCTGTTTTTT	CASSLVSVRGSNTGELFF
TRBV7-2	TRBD1	once	TRBJ1-2	TGTGCCAGCAGCCCGTCCGGGACAGGGATAGGCTACACCTTC	CASSPSGTGIGYTF
TRBV4-3	NA	NA	TRBJ2-3	TGCGCCAGCAAGCAGGGTGGGTGGGAAAGCACAGATACGCAGTATTTT	CASKQGGWESTDTQYF
TRBV7-9	NA	NA	TRBJ2-1	TGTGCCAGCAGCTTAGAGGGGGTCAGCTCCTACAATGAGCAGTTCTTC	CASSLEGVSSYNEQFF
TRBV6-5	TRBD2	NA	TRBJ2-1	TGTGCCAGCAGTTACACTAGCGGGGGTTACAATGAGCAGTTCTTC	CASSYTSGGYNEQFF
TRBV25-1	TRBD1	NA	TRBJ2-7	TGTGCCAGCAGTGGAGCCGGGACAGGGGGGTACGAGCAGTACTTC	CASSGAGTGGYEQYF
TRBV27	NA	few	TRBJ1-2	TGTGCCAGCAGTCATAAAGGAGGGAGGAACTATGGCTACACCTTC	CASSHKGGRNYGYTF
TRBV28	NA	NA	TRBJ2-1	TGTGCCAGCAGTTTAGAGGGCGTAAGGGAGCAGTTCTTC	CASSLEGVREQFF
TRBV6-6	NA	NA	TRBJ2-3	TGTGCCAGCACTAGCACAGATACGCAGTATTTT	CASTSTDTQYF
TRBV6-5	NA	few	TRBJ1-2	TGTGCCAGCAGAGCGACAGACGGCTTAGCTGGCTACACCTTC	CASRATDGLAGYTF
TRBV2	TRBD1	NA	TRBJ1-6	TGTGCCAGCAGTGGAGACAGGGGCAACTCACCCCTCCACTTT	CASSGDRGNSPLHF
TRBV29-1	NA	NA	TRBJ2-3	TGCAGCGTTGAAGGGACTCCGGGCACAGATACGCAGTATTTT	CSVEGTPGTDTQYF
TRBV5-4	TRBD2	once	TRBJ2-1	TGTGCCAGCAGCTTCGACTCGACTAGCGGTGAGCAGTTCTTC	CASSFDSTSGEQFF
TRBV3-1/TRBV3-2	TRBD2	NA	TRBJ2-1	TGTGCCAGCAGCCAAGGGACTAGCGCAAACAATGAGCAGTTCTTC	CASSQGTSANNEQFF
TRBV5-1	TRBD1	NA	TRBJ1-6	TGCGCCAGCAGCACCATATCAGGGGGCGATTCACCCCTCCACTTT	CASSTISGGDSPLHF
TRBV16	NA	once	TRBJ2-2	TGTGCCAGCAGCCTGCTGGCCAGGAACACCGGGGAGCTGTTTTTT	CASSLLARNTGELFF
TRBV24-1	TRBD2	NA	TRBJ2-7	TGTGCCACCAGTGATCGGACTAGCGGGAGGGAGCAGTACTTC	CATSDRTSGREQYF
TRBV19	TRBD1	NA	TRBJ1-1	TGTGCCAGTACCCTAGGGGGCGTCACTGAAGCTTTCTTT	CASTLGGVTEAFF
TRBV10-1	TRBD2	once	TRBJ2-5	TGCGCCAGCACCGGTAGACTAGCGGGAGTCTATGGGCGGAGGCCCCAAGAGACCCAGTACTTC	CASTGRLAGVYGRRPQETQYF
TRBV28	TRBD2	NA	TRBJ2-5	TGTGCCAGCAGTTTGACCGGGACTAGCGTAGAGACCCAGTACTTC	CASSLTGTSVETQYF
TRBV7-7	NA	NA	TRBJ2-5	TGTGCTAGCAGTAACCCGGGAGTCCCGCCCGAGACCCAGTACTTC	CASSNPGVPPETQYF
TRBV2	NA	NA	TRBJ1-2	TGTGCCAGCAGTGAGGAGAGAGACTATGGCTACACCTTC	CASSEERDYGYTF
TRBV5-4	NA	NA	TRBJ2-7	TGTGCCAGCACCAATCCCAAGAGCTCCTACGAGCAGTACTTC	CASTNPKSSYEQYF
TRBV7-7	TRBD2	NA	TRBJ2-1	TGTGCCAGCAGCCCCACTAGCGGGAGAAGTAGTGAGCAGTTCTTC	CASSPTSGRSSEQFF
TRBV5-5	NA	NA	TRBJ2-7	TGTGCCAGCAGCTTGGGCGGGTCGGGCTCCTACGAGCAGTACTTC	CASSLGGSGSYEQYF
TRBV9	NA	NA	TRBJ1-2	TGTGCCAGCAGCCGCCGTGATCTGGGGCGGACCTATGGCTACACCTTC	CASSRRDLGRTYGYTF
TRBV10-1	NA	once	TRBJ2-3	TGCGCCATACACGTGTCAGGGTTGGAAGCAGATACGCAGTATTTT	CAIHVSGLEADTQYF
TRBV28	NA	NA	TRBJ2-1	TGTGCCACCGTGATGCCGGGACACGACTTTTACAATGAGCAGTTCTTC	CATVMPGHDFYNEQFF
TRBV4-1	TRBD2	once	TRBJ2-3	TGCGCCAGCAGCCAAGACGGGGCGGGAGGGGTAGCAGATACGCAGTATTTT	CASSQDGAGGVADTQYF
TRBV5-1	NA	NA	TRBJ2-2	TGCGCCAGCAGCTTGTCACTAGCGAACACCGGGGAGCTGTTTTTT	CASSLSLANTGELFF
TRBV5-4	TRBD2	NA	TRBJ2-5	TGTGCCAGCAGCTTTCAACTAGCGGGAGGGGGCAAGACCCAGTACTTC	CASSFQLAGGGKTQYF
TRBV27	TRBD2	NA	TRBJ2-3	TGTGCCAGCAGTTTATTGCTAGCGGGAGTTACAGATACGCAGTATTTT	CASSLLLAGVTDTQYF
TRBV6-2/TRBV6-3	TRBD1	NA	TRBJ2-1	TGTGCCAGCAGTTCCACAGGACAGGGGAACAATGAGCAGTTCTTC	CASSSTGQGNNEQFF
TRBV5-1	NA	NA	TRBJ1-3	TGCGCCAGCAGCTTTGGGGGCCCGAACACCATATATTTT	CASSFGGPNTIYF
TRBV18	TRBD2	NA	TRBJ2-3	TGTGCCAGCTCACCACCGAGCGGGGTCACAGATACGCAGTATTTT	CASSPPSGVTDTQYF
TRBV7-9	TRBD1	NA	TRBJ2-1	TGTGCCAGCAGCTCTACCGGGACAGGTTCCTACAATGAGCAGTTCTTC	CASSSTGTGSYNEQFF
TRBV6-5	TRBD2	NA	TRBJ2-1	TGTGCCAGCAGCCGAACTAGCGGGTTATACAATGAGCAGTTCTTC	CASSRTSGLYNEQFF
TRBV4-1	TRBD2	NA	TRBJ2-7	TGCGCCAGCAGCCAAGGAGTCGGGAGTGCGGGAGACGAGCAGTACTTC	CASSQGVGSAGDEQYF
TRBV14	NA	NA	TRBJ1-4	TGTGCCAGCAGCGCAGGGGCCGCCGGGTGGGGGGAAAAACTGTTTTTT	CASSAGAAGWGEKLFF
TRBV10-1	NA	NA	TRBJ2-5	TGCGCCAGCAGCACTTCTTTTACAGGGACCCAGTACTTC	CASSTSFTGTQYF
TRBV30	TRBD1	NA	TRBJ2-7	TGTGCCTGGAGTCCCGGGACAGCCACCTACGAGCAGTACTTC	CAWSPGTATYEQYF
TRBV27	TRBD2	NA	TRBJ2-1	TGTGCCAGCAGTCCTTTTTCGAGCGGGAGAACCAATGAGCAGTTCTTC	CASSPFSSGRTNEQFF
TRBV10-3	TRBD1	NA	TRBJ1-5	TGTGCCATCAGTACAGGGGGAAAGCAGCCCCAGCATTTT	CAISTGGKQPQHF
TRBV11-2	TRBD2	NA	TRBJ2-1	TGTGCCAGCAGCTTGGGAACTAGCGGGAATGTCTATAATGAGCAGTTCTTC	CASSLGTSGNVYNEQFF
TRBV6-5	NA	NA	TRBJ2-3	TGTGCCAGCAAGCCGGGAGACACAGATACGCAGTATTTT	CASKPGDTDTQYF
TRBV27	TRBD1	NA	TRBJ1-1	TGTGCCAGCAGTCTTTCGGACAGGGCTGGCACTGAAGCTTTCTTT	CASSLSDRAGTEAFF
TRBV7-2	NA	NA	TRBJ2-5	TGTGCCAGCAGGGAGGATCTGTACCAAGAGACCCAGTACTTC	CASREDLYQETQYF
TRBV14	TRBD2	NA	TRBJ2-3	TGTGCCAGCAGCCAAGTAAGGGGAGCGGGATCACGGGCAGATACGCAGTATTTT	CASSQVRGAGSRADTQYF
TRBV19	TRBD1	once	TRBJ2-1	TGTGCCAGTAACGAACTCGGGACAGGCCACAATGAGCAGTTCTTC	CASNELGTGHNEQFF
TRBV6-5	NA	NA	TRBJ1-1	TGTGCCAGCCGAGATCTGGCCTCGGGAACTGAAGCTTTCTTT	CASRDLASGTEAFF
TRBV2	NA	NA	TRBJ1-3	TGTGCCAGCAGTGGACACAGTGGGGGAAACACCATATATTTT	CASSGHSGGNTIYF
TRBV7-2	TRBD2	NA	TRBJ2-1	TGTGCCAGCAGCCCTCGGACTAGCTGGAGCTCCTACAATGAGCAGTTCTTC	CASSPRTSWSSYNEQFF